This T cell receptor beta chain was observed in a study of cytomegalovirus exposure and HLA in healthy donors. The germline gives CDR1 SGHTA, CDR2 FQGNSA. The length of the CDR3 is 15 residues. J was trimmed by 7 bases and V by 6 bases; bases with no gene match: 9. The PCR made use of 60 Vbeta and 13 Jbeta primers. The table came from immunoSEQ multiplex PCR; TCRdb's copy has only in-frame clones and leaves some out. The sample contains approximately 160,000 clones, 77% of which appear only once. This sequence originates from a woman aged 40 to 50 in good health and CMV-seropositive. The chain joins TRBV7-2 to TRBJ2-1; TRBD2 matches 10 bases. Sequenced input: PBMCs. CDR3 nucleotide sequence: TGTGCCAGCAGACGTCTAGCGGGAGCCGAGAATGAGCAGTTCTTC. Encoded protein: CASRRLAGAENEQFF.